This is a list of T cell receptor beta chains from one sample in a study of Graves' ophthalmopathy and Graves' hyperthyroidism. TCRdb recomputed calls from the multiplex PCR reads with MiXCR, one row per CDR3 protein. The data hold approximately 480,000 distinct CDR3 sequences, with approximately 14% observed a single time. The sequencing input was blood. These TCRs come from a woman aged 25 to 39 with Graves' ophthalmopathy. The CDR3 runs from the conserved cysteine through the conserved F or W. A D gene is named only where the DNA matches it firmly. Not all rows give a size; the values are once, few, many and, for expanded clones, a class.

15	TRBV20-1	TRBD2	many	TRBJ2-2	CSARVGGGGTGELFF	TGCAGTGCTAGAGTCGGCGGGGGTGGAACCGGGGAGCTGTTTTTT
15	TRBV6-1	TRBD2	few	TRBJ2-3	CASSLSGALPDTQYF	TGTGCCAGCAGTCTAAGCGGGGCGCTCCCAGATACGCAGTATTTT
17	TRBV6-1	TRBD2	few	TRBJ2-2	CASRPHLGEGNTGELFF	TGTGCCAGTAGACCCCATCTGGGGGAGGGGAACACCGGGGAGCTGTTTTTT
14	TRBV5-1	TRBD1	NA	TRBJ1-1	CASSAQGANTEAFF	TGCGCCAGCAGCGCCCAGGGGGCGAACACTGAAGCTTTCTTT
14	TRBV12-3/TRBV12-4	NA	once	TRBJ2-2	CASSSSTLTGELFF	TGTGCCAGCAGTTCAAGCACGTTAACCGGGGAGCTGTTTTTT
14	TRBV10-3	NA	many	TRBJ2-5	CAISESLEKETQYF	TGTGCCATCAGTGAGAGTCTAGAGAAAGAGACCCAGTACTTC
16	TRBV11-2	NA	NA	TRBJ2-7	CASSPYRAPSSYEQYF	TGTGCCAGCAGCCCTTATAGGGCACCAAGCTCCTACGAGCAGTACTTC
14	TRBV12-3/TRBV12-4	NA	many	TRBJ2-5	CASTASGGTETQYF	TGTGCCAGCACCGCGTCCGGGGGTACGGAGACCCAGTACTTC
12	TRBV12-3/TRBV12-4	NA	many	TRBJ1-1	CASSLGGSEAFF	TGTGCCAGCAGCTTAGGGGGGTCTGAAGCTTTCTTT
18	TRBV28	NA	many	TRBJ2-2	CASSPPGGRVKYTGELFF	TGTGCCAGCAGTCCCCCAGGAGGCAGAGTAAAATACACCGGGGAGCTGTTTTTT
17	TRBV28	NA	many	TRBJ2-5	CASSSNVQGLPKETQYF	TGTGCCAGCAGTTCCAACGTTCAGGGGTTGCCGAAAGAGACCCAGTACTTC
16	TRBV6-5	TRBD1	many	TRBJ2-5	CASSFPGQVTEETQYF	TGTGCCAGCAGTTTTCCGGGACAGGTCACCGAAGAGACCCAGTACTTC
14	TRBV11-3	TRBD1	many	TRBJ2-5	CASSLGTGDETQYF	TGTGCCAGCAGCTTAGGGACAGGGGACGAGACCCAGTACTTC
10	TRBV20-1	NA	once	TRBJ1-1	CRGHNTEAFF	TGTAGAGGGCACAACACTGAAGCTTTCTTT
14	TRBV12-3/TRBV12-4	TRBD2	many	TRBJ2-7	CASSPGTTIYEQYF	TGTGCCAGCAGTCCAGGGACTACCATCTACGAGCAGTACTTC
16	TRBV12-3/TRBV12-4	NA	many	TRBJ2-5	CASSLARWGIQETQYF	TGTGCCAGCAGTTTAGCGCGGTGGGGTATCCAAGAGACCCAGTACTTC
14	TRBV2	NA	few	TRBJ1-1	CASSDRAVNTEAFF	TGTGCCAGCAGTGACAGGGCGGTGAACACTGAAGCTTTCTTT
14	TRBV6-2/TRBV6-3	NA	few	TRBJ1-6	CASTRGTENSPLHF	TGTGCCAGCACCCGCGGGACGGAGAATTCACCCCTCCACTTT
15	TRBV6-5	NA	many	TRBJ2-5	CASSYGAGPGETQYF	TGTGCCAGCAGTTACGGAGCGGGTCCCGGGGAGACCCAGTACTTC
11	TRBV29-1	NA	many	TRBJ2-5	CSGRHEKTQYF	TGCAGCGGACGACACGAAAAGACCCAGTACTTC
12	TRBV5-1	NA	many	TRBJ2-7	CASSGPGLEQYF	TGCGCCAGCAGCGGTCCAGGACTCGAGCAGTACTTC
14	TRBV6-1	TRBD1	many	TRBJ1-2	CASRSDRELGGYTF	TGTGCCAGCAGGAGCGACAGGGAGTTGGGGGGCTACACCTTC
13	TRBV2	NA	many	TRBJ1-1	CATSVLADTEAFF	TGTGCCACCTCCGTACTGGCGGACACTGAAGCTTTCTTT